The T cell receptor beta chain described here comes from a study of technical replicates of blood from a handful of donors. Data came from immunoSEQ multiplex PCR; TCRdb stores just in-frame clones and leaves some out. The profile shows 85,000 to 100,000 clones, approximately 95% of them singletons. The germline V gene encodes CDR1 LGHNT and CDR2 FRNRAP. This CDR3 comprises 17 residues. The V gene end was trimmed by 1 base and the J gene end by 7 bases; junction bases not matched to a gene: 13. The chain joins TRBV12-5 to TRBJ2-3; 8 positions agree with TRBD1. The receptor was isolated from a human donor in good health. Input material: T cells isolated from PBMCs. The CDR3 loop is CASGLARTGTGAYTQYF. The CDR3 DNA sequence: TGTGCTAGTGGTTTGGCCAGAACCGGGACAGGTGCATATACGCAGTATTTT.